The 17 T cell receptor beta chains below were found in one sample sequenced in a study of tissue T cells after allogeneic stem cell transplantation (dated by TCRdb to between 2021 and 2024). The time point label for this specimen denotes: recipient (host-origin) PBMCs collected before allo-HCT. The library came from the immunoSEQ multiplex PCR assay. Sourced from immuneACCESS, this table was stored by TCRdb with only in-frame sequences that have V and J called. A share of the clones is absent; for the studies checked, an unresolved V gene accounts for under half, and the remainder has no known explanation. The sample data list fewer than 30,000 clones, and roughly 87% of these were observed just once. The ten largest clones add up to roughly 4% of the sample. The sequencing here drew on blood, taken before transplantation. All receptors come from a woman between 18 and 50 years old who later had graft-versus-host disease after an allogeneic stem cell transplant.

The J gene is TRBJ2-1, the V gene TRBV27, with 9 positions matching TRBD2. Germline CDR1 MNHEY, CDR2 SMNVEV (reference sequence). This CDR3 contains 14 residues. V dropped 8 bases and J dropped 7; count of bases not matched to a gene: 9. The CDR3 region is CASSQGTSMNEQFF. In DNA form, the CDR3 reads TGTGCCAGCTCTCAAGGGACTAGCATGAATGAGCAGTTCTTC.

V is TRBV5-1 and J is TRBJ1-4; D perhaps matches TRBD1 (5 bases). With 4 bases removed from V and 1 base from J, the gap between germline ends came to 11 bases. CDR1 is SGHRS, CDR2 YFSETQ, per germline. The CDR3 sequence is 15 residues long. The CDR3 loop is CASSRTGGTNEKLFF. DNA for the CDR3: TGCGCCAGCAGCCGAACCGGGGGAACTAATGAAAAACTGTTTTTT.

This clone was recorded a few times. V is TRBV6-2 or TRBV6-3 and J is TRBJ1-5; D is perhaps TRBD1 (6 bases). Germline-derived CDR1 and CDR2 are MNHEY and SVGEGT. CDR3 length equals 15 residues. V dropped 1 base and J dropped 7 bases, with 14 bases sitting between them. The CDR3 protein is CASSYWGGNGQPQHF. The CDR3 DNA sequence: TGTGCCAGCAGTTACTGGGGGGGCAACGGGCAGCCCCAGCATTTT.

This clone is medium-sized. The rearrangement links TRBV2 to TRBJ2-7; maybe TRBD1 (6 bases). CDR1 is SNHLY, CDR2 FYNNEI, per germline. Trimming took 8 bases from V and 3 from J, leaving 14 bases between them. This CDR3 spans 13 amino acids. The CDR3 DNA reads TGTGCCAGCTGCCGGGACACGGACTACGAGCAGTACTTC. Translation gives CASCRDTDYEQYF.

In this sample, this clone turned up once. The chain links TRBV6-2 or TRBV6-3 to TRBJ2-7; 9 bases agree with TRBD2. The trim removed 6 bases at V and 5 bases at J, leaving 8 bases unmatched. Germline V CDR1 and CDR2: MNHEY, SVGEGT. The CDR3 extends over 14 amino acids. The CDR3 here is CASSRGTSSHEQYF. CDR3 DNA sequence: TGTGCCAGCAGCCGCGGGACTAGCAGCCACGAGCAGTACTTC.

J is TRBJ2-5 and V is TRBV7-6; no reliable D call. CDR1 is SGHVS and CDR2 is FNYEAQ in the germline V gene. With 2 bases removed from V and 5 bases from J, the gap between germline ends came to 12 bases. The CDR3 loop spans 14 amino acids. The CDR3 DNA reads as TGTGCCAGCAGCTTAAATTATCCTCGGGAGACCCAGTACTTC. Protein sequence: CASSLNYPRETQYF.

V usage is TRBV28 and J usage is TRBJ2-1; D remains ambiguous. The germline V gene encodes CDR1 MDHEN and CDR2 SYDVKM. V was clipped by 1 base and J by 6 bases, with 4 bases between them. This CDR3 has 12 residues. CDR3 nucleotides: TGTGCCAGCAGTTTATTACGCAATGAGCAGTTCTTC. Its protein product is CASSLLRNEQFF.

The gene calls are TRBV7-2 and TRBJ2-2; D gene uncertain. Deletions cut 2 bases from V and 0 bases from J, with 19 bases between. CDR3 length equals 19 residues. Germline CDR1 SGHTA, CDR2 FQGNSA. The CDR3 spells CASSLQYIGQPTNTGELFF. Here the CDR3 DNA reads TGTGCCAGCAGCTTACAGTATATCGGGCAACCTACGAACACCGGGGAGCTGTTTTTT.

CDR3 loop: CASSDWTASGANVLTF. As DNA, the CDR3 is TGTGCCAGCAGTGACTGGACAGCCTCTGGGGCCAACGTCCTGACTTTC. This sequence joins TRBV28 and TRBJ2-6; possibly TRBD1 for D (6 bases). Trimming took off 5 bases at V and 0 bases at J, with 11 bases between the two ends. The CDR3 consists of 16 residues. Germline CDR1 reads MDHEN; CDR2 reads SYDVKM.

This clone was counted between two and nine times. This sequence joins TRBV27 and TRBJ1-1; no clear D. Germline values: CDR1 MNHEY, CDR2 SMNVEV (reference sequence). The CDR3 totals 13 residues. V gave up 10 bases and J gave up 5 bases, with 17 bases separating them. This chain's CDR3 is CATSPGRRTEAFF. DNA for the CDR3: TGTGCCACCTCCCCGGGAAGGAGGACTGAAGCTTTCTTT.

The chain links TRBV4-1 to TRBJ1-2; D is possibly TRBD1 (5 bases). The CDR3 loop spans 14 amino acids. CDR1 is MGHRA and CDR2 is YSYEKL in the germline V gene. Between the trimmed V and J ends, which lost 0 bases and 4 bases, there was a span of 9 bases. The CDR3 spells CASSQEGTVYGYTF. The CDR3 DNA sequence: TGCGCCAGCAGCCAAGAGGGGACCGTCTATGGCTACACCTTC.

This chain connects TRBV7-9 to TRBJ1-1; D gene uncertain. CDR3 length: 15 amino acids. CDR1 and CDR2 from the germline V gene are SEHNR and FQNEAQ (reference sequence). Deletions cut 0 bases from V and 6 bases from J, with 14 bases between. The CDR3, as DNA: TGTGCCAGCAGCTTAGCCCGGGGAGGACCCGCTGAAGCTTTCTTT. It translates to CASSLARGGPAEAFF.

The gene calls are TRBV4-3 and TRBJ2-3; D call uncertain. Germline V gene lookup returns CDR1 LGHNA and CDR2 YSLEER. Trimming pared 4 bases from V and 3 bases from J, leaving 8 bases between. The CDR3 covers 13 residues. For the CDR3, the DNA is TGCGCCAGCAGCCCTCCTAGGACAGATACGCAGTATTTT. Protein: CASSPPRTDTQYF.

This sequence joins TRBV27 and TRBJ1-1; 8 bases map to TRBD1. Looked up from germline, CDR1 is MNHEY and CDR2 is SMNVEV (reference sequence). The CDR3 sequence is 13 residues long. V shed 7 bases and J 5 bases; nucleotides not matched to a gene: 6. The CDR3 region has the DNA TGTGCCAGCAAGGACAGGGTCCGAACTGAAGCTTTCTTT. As protein: CASKDRVRTEAFF.

V gene TRBV9 combines with J gene TRBJ2-1; D is ambiguous. The CDR3 sequence is 15 residues long. CDR1 and CDR2 from the germline V gene are SGDLS and YYNGEE. V was cut by 4 bases and J by 3 bases, with 14 bases left in between. DNA of the CDR3: TGTGCCAGCAGCCCTCGTTCCCTGGGCTACAATGAGCAGTTCTTC. Amino acids: CASSPRSLGYNEQFF. The entire variable domain, with the rest obtained from reference TRBV9 and TRBJ2-1, is as follows: DSGVTQTPKHLITATGQRVTLRCSPRSGDLSVYWYQQSLDQGLQFLIQYYNGEERAKGNILERFSAQQFPDLHSELNLSSLELGDSALYFCASSPRSLGYNEQFFGPGTRLTVL.

V is TRBV7-6 and J is TRBJ2-3; 8 bases are a match to TRBD2. The germline gives CDR1 SGHVS, CDR2 FNYEAQ. The CDR3 sequence is 16 residues long. V trimming: 0 bases; J trimming: 4 bases; junction bases outside the gene matches: 6. The CDR3 region has the DNA TGTGCCAGCAGCTTAGCGGGCGGGGGGCGTGCAGATACGCAGTATTTT. Encoded protein: CASSLAGGGRADTQYF.

This chain joins TRBV19 and TRBJ1-1; 7 bases match TRBD1. Per germline, CDR1 LNHDA and CDR2 SQIVND (reference sequence). The J segment lost 1 base and the V segment lost 6 bases, leaving 11 bases of the junction unmatched. CDR3 length equals 16 residues. The CDR3 sequence: CASSPRWGQPNTEAFF. CDR3 sequence (DNA): TGTGCCAGTAGCCCAAGGTGGGGACAGCCGAACACTGAAGCTTTCTTT.